This TCR beta chain came from a study of molecular identifiers for immune sequencing clone quantification (dated by TCRdb to the late 2010s). Background for the entire study: For a replicate experiment, RNA from approximately 20,000 or 100,000 naive CD8 T cells was divided into five aliquots, and four of the five aliquots were sequenced. The study was a methods study using CD8 T cells to benchmark molecular-identifier clustering-based TCR repertoire sequencing (MIDCIRS) and TCR RNA copy counting.

Libraries of naive CD8 T cells were built from anywhere between roughly 18,000 and 1,000,000 sorted cells, with 10%, 30% or 50% of the purified RNA used. Naive CD8 T cells were FACS-sorted as CD8+CD4-CCR7+CD45RA+ on a BD FACSAria II into RLT Plus buffer. To test detection sensitivity, Jurkat RNA equal to around 10 TCR copies was added to samples of about 19,000-1,100,000 naive CD8 T cells. CD8 T cells were enriched with RosetteSep CD8+ T Cell Enrichment Cocktail and Ficoll-Paque, followed by ACK red cell lysis. The paper's findings and limits, for the study overall: In CMV-specific effector cells, over 98% of molecules were held by clones above 20 RNA copies, whereas under 1% of molecules were held by such clones in naive cells. Naive libraries contained spiked-in Jurkat TCR RNA (approximately nine copies' worth), which is not part of the donor repertoire. Modeling gave about three recovered TCR RNA copies per cell versus about 10 by digital PCR, implying roughly 30% capture efficiency. The sizes of highly expanded clones could end up underestimated when identical TCR molecules share a barcode. When barcode sub-clustering was left out, chimeric consensus sequences inflated TCR diversity, with chimeras reaching as high as 47%. Even against a background of about a million naive CD8 T cells, spiked-in Jurkat TCR RNA amounting to a single cell's worth was reported to be detectable.

Inclusive of the bounding cysteine and phenylalanine, the CDR3 is 14 residues long. Only CDR3 DNA remains: 42 bases, in frame from the first base. Looking up the germline V gene (reference sequence) yields CDR1 LNHDA and CDR2 SQIVND. V drops 5 bases and J drops 5 bases, leaving 12 bases in between. This clonotype was detected many times. Its antigen remains unidentified. No base quality values were provided; no much bigger clone lies one nucleotide off. Library preparation was by PCR. The instrument was an Illumina HiSeq 4000. Bulk TCR libraries were made following a previously described method, with the TCR primers given in Table S5. The Qiagen AllPrep DNA/RNA kit was used to purify total RNA. Before analysis, reads from multiple sequencing runs of the same library were pooled. On the study's bioinformatics: Reads were retained only if their TCR constant sequence matched exactly, and those retained reads were trimmed to 150 nt and grouped according to their 12-nt molecular barcodes. Reads inside each barcode group were sub-clustered using a 15% Levenshtein threshold, and a quality-weighted consensus sequence was constructed for each RNA molecule. Non-functional sequences were filtered out, along with any lower-count sequence sitting one edit away from another sequence. On the basis of fitting two negative binomial distributions, barcode sub-clusters with fewer than 20% of the maximum read count were discarded. The public reads were reanalyzed by TCRdb: fastp trimming at Q25, MiXCR alignment, in-frame beta chains only. Each entry merges the rows of one CDR3 protein and shows their most common DNA and genes. It is TCRdb's table, rather than the study itself, that gives the V and J calls and clone size. The sample profile shows about 68,000 distinct CDR3 sequences; roughly 18% of them were found once. The ten largest make up nearly 1.5% of the sample.

Sequenced input: naive CD8+ T cells from blood, with Jurkat cell RNA spiked in. The sample's cell subset or site label, decoded: FACS-sorted CD8+CD4-CCR7+CD45RA+ naive T cells. The receptor was derived from a human donor in good health. Some libraries in this study had Jurkat cell RNA spiked in. The sequence links TRBV19 to TRBJ2-2; the D gene is perhaps TRBD1, from 5 matching bases. Here is the DNA: TGTGCCAGTAGTCGCCTCCAGGGTACCGGGGAGCTGTTTTTT. Its protein is CASSRLQGTGELFF.